The following is a T cell receptor beta chain sequence with its context. This clone was seen a few times. Its antigen specificity is not known. Base-call qualities are not available, and no considerably larger clone is one nucleotide away. The data derive from a study of blood T cell repertoires in COVID-19 (dated by TCRdb to the early 2020s). In terms of the full investigation: The collaborator samples originated in the United States, Italy and Spain and spanned the acute and convalescent phases of COVID-19. The prospective study material was composed of cDNA or gDNA derived from T cells, B-cell-depleted T cells, or PBMCs. The dataset comprised deeply sampled blood TCRbeta repertoires from subjects exposed to, actively infected with, or recovered from COVID-19. The repertoires were made available in a free public database intended to serve as a resource for research on the immune response to SARS-CoV-2. Samples came from the ongoing ImmuneRACE study (first 160 participants) plus 1,254 subjects from 6 global collaborators. A de-identified subject ID, COVID-19 status, age in years and sex were almost always included in the sample metadata. Where available, HLA class I and class II types were taken from metadata supplied by the sample provider and were not determined by assay-based typing.

TCRbeta CDR3 regions were amplified from genomic DNA using the immunoSEQ Assay, a bias-controlled multiplex PCR. In the authors' own workflow: The number of nucleated cells in each sample was estimated by amplification of reference gene primers within the assay. Sequence reads were collapsed and filtered to measure the absolute abundance of every unique TCRbeta CDR3 rearrangement. For each sample, productive Simpson clonality was calculated as the square root of Simpson's diversity index across productive rearrangements. This is the immuneACCESS table as TCRdb keeps it, with only in-frame sequences that have V and J called. A part of the clones is gone; compared with another copy, unresolved V genes explain less than half, and the rest is unexplained. V, J and clone size were drawn from that table, and D and trimming were deduced from the DNA. Counted in this sample were under 150,000 clones; 79% of them appeared once. The ten top clones hold over 6.5% of the sample.

What the work shows at the level of the full study, not this receptor alone: How much clinical and demographic metadata was included differed by source and by participant, and the metadata was provided uncurated.

The collaborating institutions used their own protocols to collect whole blood in K2EDTA tubes. For TCRbeta analysis, collaborators shipped samples in one of three forms: frozen whole blood, isolated PBMCs, or DNA extracted from either of those sample types. V is shortened by 0 bases, J by 0 bases, and the region joining them spans 9 bases. The cysteine opens and the phenylalanine closes a CDR3 of 16 amino acids. Left in the record is the CDR3 DNA by itself, 48 bases read in frame from the first base. From a lookup of the germline V gene (reference sequence), CDR1 and CDR2 are MNHEY and SMNVEV. The chain is assembled from TRBV27 and TRBJ1-3, with the D gene call left open. This clonotype was sampled from a man aged 45-65 years with active or convalescent COVID-19. Input material: peripheral blood. The bases read TGTGCCAGCAGTTTATCGGGCGCGAGCTCTGGAAACACCATATATTTT. It translates to CASSLSGASSGNTIYF.